This passage covers 21 T cell receptor beta chains from one sample sequenced in a study of blood T cell repertoires in COVID-19. The assay was immunoSEQ multiplex PCR, and TCRdb's table has in-frame clones only and misses some. Altogether more than 150,000 clones are present, about 80% being singletons, with the ten largest covering roughly an eighth. Material for sequencing was PBMCs or T cells enriched from blood (not recorded which). The receptor source for this set is a man aged 60 to 75 who had been exposed to COVID-19.

The V call is TRBV7-3, the J call TRBJ1-5; 10 positions agree with TRBD1. The CDR3 is 17 residues long. From germline, CDR1 is SGHTA and CDR2 FQGTGA. Trimming removed 0 bases from V and 3 bases from J; junction bases left unmatched: 5. The CDR3 loop is CASSLTRTGGNNQPQHF. CDR3 in DNA: TGTGCCAGCAGCTTAACGAGGACAGGGGGGAACAATCAGCCCCAGCATTTT.

Comment on this clone: Other DNA sequences from this sample encode an identical CDR3 as well. The genes are TRBV27 and TRBJ2-7; 11 bases fit TRBD2. CDR3 size: 14 residues. CDR1 and CDR2 (germline): MNHEY, SMNVEV (reference sequence). The V gene end was trimmed by 6 bases and the J gene end by 2 bases; junction bases not matched to a gene: 3. The CDR3 DNA reads TGTGCCAGCAGCCTAGCGGGGGGAGCCTACGAGCAGTACTTC. Residues: CASSLAGGAYEQYF.

V usage is TRBV28 and J usage is TRBJ2-3; 12 nucleotides match TRBD2. The CDR3 covers 16 residues. Trimming cost V 5 bases and J 10 bases; bases outside gene matches: 13. From germline, CDR1 is MDHEN and CDR2 SYDVKM. This chain's CDR3 is CASSPSGTSGLKAQYF. CDR3 sequence (DNA): TGTGCCAGCAGTCCATCCGGGACTAGCGGGTTAAAGGCGCAGTATTTT.

This clone was counted between two and nine times. The J gene is TRBJ1-6, the V gene TRBV27; 9 bases align to TRBD1. V gave up 3 bases and J gave up 6 bases; unmatched junction bases: 6. The germline gives CDR1 MNHEY, CDR2 SMNVEV (reference sequence). CDR3 length equals 16 residues. This chain's CDR3 is CASSFFATGGNSPLHF. CDR3 bases: TGTGCCAGCAGTTTTTTTGCGACAGGGGGTAATTCACCCCTCCACTTT.

The rearrangement joins TRBV11-2 to TRBJ1-2; 8 bases are a match to TRBD1. J was trimmed by 7 bases and V by 7 bases; bases with no gene match: 14. Germline V gene lookup returns CDR1 SGHAT and CDR2 FQNNGV. The CDR3 has 15 amino acids. This chain's CDR3 is CASTIGQGQAAGYTF. The CDR3, as DNA: TGTGCCAGCACTATCGGCCAGGGACAGGCAGCTGGCTACACCTTC.

The chain couples TRBV6-5 to TRBJ1-5, with 7 bases identical to TRBD1. Trimming at V came to 5 bases and at J to 2 bases, leaving 6 bases not matched to a gene. Germline lookup yields CDR1 MNHEY and CDR2 SVGAGI. The CDR3 runs 15 residues. This CDR3 is CASSTRQGGNQPQHF. CDR3 DNA sequence: TGTGCCAGCAGTACCAGACAGGGTGGCAATCAGCCCCAGCATTTT.

The chain joins TRBV7-2 to TRBJ1-6, with 7 bases lining up with TRBD1. V lost 3 bases, J lost 9 bases, and 8 bases stayed unmatched. The CDR3 totals 15 residues. Per germline, CDR1 SGHTA and CDR2 FQGNSA. The CDR3 DNA reads as TGTGCCAGCAGCTTTCGGACAGGAGCGGGTTCACCCCTCCACTTT. As protein: CASSFRTGAGSPLHF.

The rearrangement links TRBV7-2 to TRBJ1-1; D gene uncertain. This CDR3 spans 16 amino acids. Germline V gene lookup returns CDR1 SGHTA and CDR2 FQGNSA. The germline V and J ends were trimmed by 5 bases and 0 bases, with 16 bases remaining between them. CDR3 DNA: TGTGCCAGCAGCCCGACTCGGGCCGGGATGAACACTGAAGCTTTCTTT. This encodes CASSPTRAGMNTEAFF.

The chain joins TRBV4-3 to TRBJ2-7; 7 bases fit TRBD1. V was clipped by 4 bases and J by 3 bases; unmatched bases: 6. Germline CDR1 and CDR2: LGHNA and YSLEER. CDR3 length: 14 amino acids. The CDR3 DNA sequence: TGCGCCAGCAGCCGCGGCCGACAGGGCTACGAGCAGTACTTC. Its translation is CASSRGRQGYEQYF.

The chain carries TRBV21-1 and TRBJ2-2; the tabulated D call, TRBD1, remains unverified against the DNA. TRBV21-1 counts as a pseudogene. The CDR3 is 14 residues long. CDR3 sequence: CASRKGQGTGELFF. In nucleotides, the CDR3 is TGTGCCAGCAGAAAAGGTCAGGGGACCGGGGAGCTGTTTTTT.

This chain uses TRBV18 with TRBJ1-1, with 11 bases that match TRBD1. The CDR3 has 18 residues. Germline V CDR1 and CDR2: KGHSH, LQKENI. The J segment lost 4 bases and the V segment lost 6 bases, leaving 16 bases of the junction unmatched. The DNA of the CDR3 is TGTGCCAGCTCCCCTACAGGACAGGGGGCTGGTTCGAGCACTGAAGCTTTCTTT. This codes for CASSPTGQGAGSSTEAFF.

This clone has a single count. V gene TRBV9 combines with J gene TRBJ1-5; a possible D gene is TRBD1 (5 bases). The CDR3 is made up of 15 amino acids. The germline V gene has CDR1 SGDLS and CDR2 YYNGEE. The V gene lost 3 bases and the J gene lost 1 base, with 11 bases spanning the gap. The chain's CDR3 is CASSADSSSNQPQHF. The DNA of the CDR3 is TGTGCCAGCAGCGCCGACAGCTCGAGCAATCAGCCCCAGCATTTT.

V is TRBV7-9 and J is TRBJ1-6, with no clear D. The V gene lost 4 bases and the J gene lost 8 bases, with 12 bases spanning the gap. The CDR3 contains 14 residues. Germline V gives CDR1 SEHNR, CDR2 FQNEAQ (reference sequence). Here the CDR3 reads CASSSGFGDSPLHF. DNA of the CDR3: TGTGCCAGCAGCTCGGGGTTCGGGGATTCACCCCTCCACTTT.

The J gene is TRBJ2-7, the V gene TRBV18, with TRBD2 matching over 10 bases. V was pared by 3 bases and J by 4 bases, with 15 bases of the junction left unmatched. From germline, CDR1 is KGHSH and CDR2 LQKENI. The CDR3 sequence is 18 residues long. The CDR3 region has the DNA TGTGCCAGCTCACCCCGCTCTCTTATTCTAGCGGGAGAATACGAGCAGTACTTC. Its translation: CASSPRSLILAGEYEQYF.

Concerning this clone itself: Other DNA sequences in the sample encode the same CDR3. This chain connects TRBV7-9 to TRBJ1-1; D remains ambiguous. Germline loops: CDR1 SEHNR, CDR2 FQNEAQ (reference sequence). Trimming left V 1 base short and J 1 base short, with 10 bases between. The length of the CDR3 is 15 residues. This chain's CDR3 is CASSLVRSGNTEAFF. CDR3 nucleotide sequence: TGTGCCAGCAGCTTAGTCCGCTCGGGGAACACTGAAGCTTTCTTT.

J is TRBJ2-5 and V is TRBV3-1 (or the pseudogene TRBV3-2); maybe TRBD1 (5 bases). V was shortened by 10 bases and J by 5 bases, with 14 bases between the two germline ends. CDR1 is LGHDT, CDR2 YNNKEL, per germline (reference sequence). CDR3 length: 12 amino acids. DNA of the CDR3: TGTGCCACTTGGGGCGGATGGGAGACCCAGTACTTC. Its translation: CATWGGWETQYF.

The gene calls are TRBV7-9 and TRBJ2-7, with D possibly being TRBD1 (5 bases). CDR3 length equals 13 residues. Germline V gene lookup returns CDR1 SEHNR and CDR2 FQNEAQ (reference sequence). V lost 4 bases and J 6 bases, leaving 13 bases between the germline ends. CDR3 region: CASSSSGSAEQYF. For the CDR3, the DNA is TGTGCCAGCAGCTCCTCAGGGTCCGCCGAGCAGTACTTC.

The chain carries TRBV3-1 (or the pseudogene TRBV3-2) and TRBJ2-4, with 16 positions matching TRBD2. V shed 5 bases and J 7 bases; nucleotides not matched to a gene: 2. The V gene's germline CDR1 is LGHDT and CDR2 YNNKEL (reference sequence). This CDR3 has 15 amino acids. In nucleotides, the CDR3 is TGTGCCAGCAGCGAGGGACTAGCGGGAGGGAACATTCAGTACTTC. Its protein is CASSEGLAGGNIQYF.

In its sample, this clone was seen a few times. V usage is TRBV18 and J usage is TRBJ1-2, with a weak D call TRBD1 (5 bases). Trimming shortened V by 2 bases and J by 7 bases, and 11 bases separated the two germline ends. The germline gives CDR1 KGHSH, CDR2 LQKENI. The CDR3 runs to 13 residues. This CDR3 is CASSPKTDTGYTF. The CDR3 nucleotides read TGTGCCAGCTCACCAAAGACAGATACTGGCTACACCTTC.

The chain couples TRBV10-3 to TRBJ1-3; D possibly corresponds to TRBD1 (6 bases). Germline V gene sequence: CDR1 ENHRY, CDR2 SYGVKD. The CDR3 has 14 amino acids. Trimming took off 0 bases at V and 4 bases at J, with 7 bases between the two ends. The chain's CDR3 is CAISESGQGNTIYF. The CDR3 nucleotides read TGTGCCATCAGTGAGTCGGGACAAGGAAACACCATATATTTT.

With regard to this clone: Other nucleotide sequences from this sample produce the same CDR3. The V and J genes are TRBV7-2 and TRBJ2-1, with no clear D. This CDR3 has 13 amino acids. Germline V lookup: CDR1 SGHTA, CDR2 FQGNSA. The V and J ends lost 1 base and 2 bases respectively, with 3 bases between them. CDR3 amino acids: CASSLGAYNEQFF. In nucleotides, the CDR3 is TGTGCCAGCAGCTTAGGCGCCTACAATGAGCAGTTCTTC. The full variable domain, in which reference TRBV7-2 and TRBJ2-1 provide the parts outside the CDR3, is GAGVSQSPSNKVTEKGKDVELRCDPISGHTALYWYRQSLGQGLEFLIYFQGNSAPDKSGLPSDRFSAERTGGSVSTLTIQRTQQEDSAVYLCASSLGAYNEQFFGPGTRLTVL.